Below, 18 T cell receptor beta chains from the same sample are listed, as sequenced in a study of cytomegalovirus exposure and HLA in healthy donors. The PCR had 60 Vbeta and 13 Jbeta primers. The table came from immunoSEQ multiplex PCR; TCRdb's copy has only in-frame clones and leaves some out. The repertoire holds more than 150,000 clones, with around 76% as singletons. Sequenced sample: PBMCs. Receptors originate from a man aged 35 to 55 in good health and CMV-seronegative.

This chain uses TRBV9 with TRBJ2-1; the D gene is possibly TRBD2 (6 bases). The V and J ends lost 2 bases and 0 bases respectively, with 9 bases between them. The CDR3 runs 15 residues. Germline CDR1 and CDR2: SGDLS and YYNGEE. CDR3 sequence reads: CASSVGAGSYNEQFF. The CDR3 bases are TGTGCCAGCAGCGTCGGAGCGGGCTCCTACAATGAGCAGTTCTTC.

This sequence joins TRBV30 and TRBJ2-7; tentatively, D is TRBD1 (5 bases). Germline CDR1 reads GTSNPN; CDR2 reads SVGIG (reference sequence). There are 12 residues in the CDR3. V lost 6 bases to trimming and J lost 6 bases, with 15 bases between them. CDR3 region: CACSAGKSEQYF. CDR3 coding DNA: TGTGCCTGCTCCGCAGGGAAGAGCGAGCAGTACTTC.

The chain joins TRBV9 to TRBJ2-5; D is ambiguous. The CDR3 spans 13 residues. From germline, CDR1 is SGDLS and CDR2 YYNGEE. Trimming left V 4 bases short and J 5 bases short, with 12 bases between. The DNA of the CDR3 is TGTGCCAGCAGCCCGTGGCCCGGGGAGACCCAGTACTTC. This translates into CASSPWPGETQYF. Supplemented by reference TRBV9 and TRBJ2-5, the full variable domain reads DSGVTQTPKHLITATGQRVTLRCSPRSGDLSVYWYQQSLDQGLQFLIQYYNGEERAKGNILERFSAQQFPDLHSELNLSSLELGDSALYFCASSPWPGETQYFGPGTRLLVL.

The chain uses TRBV5-1 and TRBJ2-7, with TRBD2 as a possible D gene (6 bases). The CDR3 runs 12 residues. Trimming removed 2 bases from V and 5 bases from J, with 8 bases in between. Germline CDR1 is SGHRS and CDR2 is YFSETQ. The CDR3 coding sequence is TGCGCCAGCAGCTTTGCGGGGAACGAGCAGTACTTC. Translated: CASSFAGNEQYF. The full variable domain, in which reference TRBV5-1 and TRBJ2-7 provide the parts outside the CDR3, is KAGVTQTPRYLIKTRGQQVTLSCSPISGHRSVSWYQQTPGQGLQFLFEYFSETQRNKGNFPGRFSGRQFSNSRSEMNVSTLELGDSALYLCASSFAGNEQYFGPGTRLTVT.

The chain combines TRBV18 with TRBJ2-6; the D gene is possibly TRBD1 (5 bases). V was pared by 4 bases and J by 2 bases, with 12 bases between. This CDR3 spans 16 amino acids. Per germline, CDR1 KGHSH and CDR2 LQKENI. This CDR3 is CASSLGAITGANVLTF. CDR3 coding DNA: TGTGCCAGCTCACTAGGGGCCATAACTGGGGCCAACGTCCTGACTTTC.

The CDR3 is CASSLEQGLYEQYF. In nucleotides, the CDR3 is TGTGCCAGCAGTTTGGAACAGGGGCTCTACGAGCAGTACTTC. V usage is TRBV28 and J usage is TRBJ2-7; 7 nucleotides agree with TRBD1. The V and J ends lost 3 bases and 3 bases, in that order; junction bases with no gene match: 5. Germline V gene sequence: CDR1 MDHEN, CDR2 SYDVKM. The CDR3 has 14 residues.

This clone was counted only a few times. V and J are TRBV27 and TRBJ2-7; 9 bases map to TRBD2. The CDR3 has 18 residues. V lost 2 bases, J lost 0 bases, and 11 bases stayed unmatched. Looked up from germline, CDR1 is MNHEY and CDR2 is SMNVEV (reference sequence). In DNA, the CDR3 is TGTGCCAGCAGTTTAGCGGGAGGGAACATGAGGGGCTCCTACGAGCAGTACTTC. Amino acid sequence: CASSLAGGNMRGSYEQYF.

This sequence joins TRBV5-1 and TRBJ2-1, with 9 bases identical to TRBD2. Germline CDR1 SGHRS, CDR2 YFSETQ. The V gene end was trimmed by 0 bases and the J gene end by 5 bases; junction bases not matched to a gene: 3. This CDR3 is 15 amino acids long. CDR3 in amino acids: CASSLGTSDNNEQFF. In DNA, the CDR3 is TGCGCCAGCAGCTTGGGGACTAGCGACAACAATGAGCAGTTCTTC.

The chain joins TRBV2 to TRBJ1-4; tentatively, D is TRBD1 (5 bases). Trimming left V 7 bases short and J 0 bases short, with 12 bases between. The germline V gene encodes CDR1 SNHLY and CDR2 FYNNEI. The CDR3 totals 15 residues. This chain's CDR3 is CASKGRASTNEKLFF. Here the CDR3 DNA reads TGTGCCAGCAAAGGCAGGGCTTCAACTAATGAAAAACTGTTTTTT.

The gene calls are TRBV28 and TRBJ2-3; 7 bases are a match to TRBD1. CDR1 is MDHEN and CDR2 is SYDVKM in the germline V gene. With 3 bases clipped from V and 2 bases from J, the junction kept 5 bases outside the gene matches. CDR3 length equals 15 residues. This chain's CDR3 is CASSFQRGLTDTQYF. The CDR3 DNA reads TGTGCCAGCAGTTTCCAAAGGGGGCTCACAGATACGCAGTATTTT.

This chain links TRBV11-2 with TRBJ2-6, with a weak D call TRBD2 (6 bases). CDR3 length: 15 residues. The germline V and J ends were trimmed by 8 bases and 4 bases, with 15 bases remaining between them. The V gene's germline CDR1 is SGHAT and CDR2 FQNNGV. For the CDR3, the DNA is TGTGCCAGCCCTGGGGGGTCGGGCGGGGCCAACGTCCTGACTTTC. Its protein is CASPGGSGGANVLTF.

CDR3 in DNA: TGCGCCAGCAGCTTCCAGGGGCTGGACACTGAAGCTTTCTTT. Translation gives CASSFQGLDTEAFF. The rearrangement joins TRBV5-1 to TRBJ1-1; TRBD1 might be the D (6 bases). This CDR3 has 14 amino acids. CDR1 SGHRS and CDR2 YFSETQ come from the germline V gene. Trimming pared 2 bases from V and 3 bases from J, leaving 11 bases between.

The chain uses TRBV28 and TRBJ1-2; D gene unclear. Germline values: CDR1 MDHEN, CDR2 SYDVKM. Trimming left V 4 bases short and J 8 bases short, with 14 bases between. The CDR3 sequence is 13 residues long. CDR3 in DNA: TGTGCCAGCAGTTATACCGGGTCAAAAGGCTACACCTTC. This encodes CASSYTGSKGYTF.

V and J are TRBV18 and TRBJ2-7; 10 nucleotides align to TRBD2. After removal of 0 bases from V and 1 base from J, the junction contained 0 bases not matched to a gene. Germline CDR1 is KGHSH and CDR2 is LQKENI. This CDR3 contains 15 residues. DNA for the CDR3: TGTGCCAGCTCACCACCTAGCGGGAGGTCCTACGAGCAGTACTTC. Protein: CASSPPSGRSYEQYF.

Worth noting for this clone: The junction departs from the called germline gene at one end, perhaps through a read error. The sample has other DNA sequences that encode this CDR3 too. This chain uses TRBV7-3 with TRBJ1-1; possibly TRBD1 for D (6 bases). Germline V gene lookup returns CDR1 SGHTA and CDR2 FQGTGA. CDR3 length: 12 amino acids. CDR3 nucleotide sequence: TGCGCCAGCAGCTCCAGGGGAACTGAAGCTTTCTTT. Residues: CASSSRGTEAFF.

V is TRBV19 and J is TRBJ1-5; TRBD1 aligns across 7 bases. The V segment lost 5 bases and the J segment 4 bases; nucleotides outside the gene matches: 11. The CDR3 totals 16 residues. Per germline, CDR1 LNHDA and CDR2 SQIVND (reference sequence). Here the CDR3 reads CASSQTGTVGNQPQHF. The CDR3 coding sequence is TGTGCCAGTAGTCAAACCGGGACAGTTGGTAATCAGCCCCAGCATTTT.

For this clone: At one of its ends the junction is not consistent with the germline gene, which may arise from a read error. J is TRBJ2-6 and V is TRBV25-1, with 12 positions matching TRBD1. Germline lookup yields CDR1 MGHDK and CDR2 SYGVNS. The CDR3 is made up of 17 amino acids. The CDR3 here is CASSYGTGGAGANGLTF. The CDR3 nucleotides read TGTGCCAGCTCCTACGGGACAGGGGGCGCTGGGGCCAACGGCCTGACTTTC.

The chain joins TRBV7-6 to TRBJ1-1; D gene uncertain. CDR1 and CDR2 (germline): SGHVS, FNYEAQ. V was clipped by 0 bases and J by 4 bases, with 6 bases between them. This CDR3 spans 13 amino acids. The CDR3 loop reads CASSLAEGTEAFF. The CDR3 DNA is TGTGCCAGCAGCTTAGCGGAGGGCACTGAAGCTTTCTTT.